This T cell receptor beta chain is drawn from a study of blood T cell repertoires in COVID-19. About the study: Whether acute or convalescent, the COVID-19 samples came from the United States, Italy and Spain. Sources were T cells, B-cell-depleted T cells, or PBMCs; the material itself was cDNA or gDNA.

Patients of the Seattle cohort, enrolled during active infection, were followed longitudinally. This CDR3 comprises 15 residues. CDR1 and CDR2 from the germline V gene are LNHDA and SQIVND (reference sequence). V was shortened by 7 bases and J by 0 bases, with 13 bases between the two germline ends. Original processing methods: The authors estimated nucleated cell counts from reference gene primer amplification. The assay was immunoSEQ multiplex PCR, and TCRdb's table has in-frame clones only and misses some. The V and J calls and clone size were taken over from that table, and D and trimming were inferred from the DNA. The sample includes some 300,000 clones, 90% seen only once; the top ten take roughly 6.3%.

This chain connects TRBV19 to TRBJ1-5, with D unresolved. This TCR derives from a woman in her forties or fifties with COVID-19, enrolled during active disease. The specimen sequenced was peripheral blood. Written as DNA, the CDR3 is TGTGCCAGTACTCAAGACCACTATAGCAATCAGCCCCAGCATTTT. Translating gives CASTQDHYSNQPQHF.